The next 17 T cell receptor beta chains were all read from a single sample in a study of cytomegalovirus exposure and HLA in healthy donors. PCR used 60 Vbeta primers and 13 Jbeta primers. Here immunoSEQ multiplex PCR was the method, and the copy in TCRdb shows in-frame clones only, minus some. The sample contains fewer than 200,000 clones, roughly 80% of which appear only once. Source material: PBMCs. These receptors came from a woman in her forties or fifties in good health and CMV-seronegative.

The chain joins TRBV2 to TRBJ2-5; no definite D call. V dropped 2 bases and J dropped 2 bases, with 9 bases sitting between them. In germline, CDR1 is SNHLY, CDR2 FYNNEI. The CDR3 loop spans 14 amino acids. The CDR3 DNA follows: TGTGCCAGCAGTGAATGGTCAGGACAAGAGACCCAGTACTTC. Its protein is CASSEWSGQETQYF.

This chain joins TRBV2 and TRBJ2-7, with TRBD1 matching 10 bases. This CDR3 region has 13 residues. Germline V gene lookup returns CDR1 SNHLY and CDR2 FYNNEI. The J segment lost 6 bases and the V segment lost 8 bases, leaving 7 bases of the junction unmatched. The CDR3 DNA reads as TGTGCCAGCGTGTTGGACAGGGGGTCCGAGCAGTACTTC. Amino acid sequence: CASVLDRGSEQYF.

This clone was observed many times. J is TRBJ1-1 and V is TRBV4-2; a weak D match, TRBD1 (5 bases). V was shortened by 2 bases and J by 5 bases, with 15 bases between the two germline ends. Germline CDR1 LGHNA, CDR2 YNFKEQ. The CDR3 runs 15 residues. CDR3: CASSQPPGVRTEAFF. The CDR3 region has the DNA TGTGCCAGCAGCCAACCACCGGGGGTGCGGACTGAAGCTTTCTTT.

The chain uses TRBV6-5 and TRBJ1-6; 10 nucleotides match TRBD1. This CDR3 has 15 amino acids. The trim removed 5 bases at V and 13 bases at J, leaving 11 bases unmatched. Germline V gives CDR1 MNHEY, CDR2 SVGAGI. The DNA for the CDR3 is TGTGCCAGCAGTGGCCTCGGGACAGGGGTCCCTCCCCTCCACTTT. Translated, it gives CASSGLGTGVPPLHF.

The rearrangement links TRBV7-8 to TRBJ1-5, with D perhaps TRBD1 (6 bases). CDR1 is SGHVS and CDR2 is FQNEAQ in the germline V gene. Trimming removed 5 bases from V and 6 bases from J, with 14 bases in between. The CDR3 has 14 amino acids. CDR3 in DNA: TGTGCCAGCAGCGCCAGCCAGGGGACTCAGCCCCAGCATTTT. Amino acids: CASSASQGTQPQHF.

Comment on this clone: The junction and the germline gene differ at one end; a read error may be behind it. V and J are TRBV2 and TRBJ2-7; D unclear. Germline lookup yields CDR1 SNHLY and CDR2 FYNNEI. The CDR3 runs 12 residues. The CDR3 loop reads CVSTEYSYEQYF. CDR3 bases: TGTGTCAGCACAGAATACTCCTACGAGCAGTACTTC.

This chain uses TRBV7-6 with TRBJ1-1; 9 positions match TRBD1. CDR3 length equals 16 residues. V lost 6 bases to trimming and J lost 3 bases; unmatched junction nucleotides: 11. Germline V gene sequence: CDR1 SGHVS, CDR2 FNYEAQ. This CDR3 is CASSTGQGILDTEAFF. In DNA form, the CDR3 reads TGTGCCAGCAGTACAGGACAGGGGATCTTGGACACTGAAGCTTTCTTT.

V usage is TRBV9 and J usage is TRBJ1-5; perhaps TRBD1 as D (5 bases). CDR3 length: 14 residues. V was trimmed by 0 bases and J by 7 bases, leaving 11 bases between them. CDR1 is SGDLS, CDR2 YYNGEE, per germline. The CDR3 coding sequence is TGTGCCAGCAGCGTAGTCCCAGGGAGGCAGCCCCAGCATTTT. Its protein is CASSVVPGRQPQHF.

V usage is TRBV29-1 and J usage is TRBJ2-7; 7 positions agree with TRBD1. Trimming at V came to 4 bases and at J to 7 bases, leaving 4 bases not matched to a gene. Germline V gene lookup returns CDR1 SQVTM and CDR2 ANQGSEA. The CDR3 has 11 residues. The DNA for the CDR3 is TGCAGCGTTGGACAGGGACGGGAGCAGTACTTC. Its protein product is CSVGQGREQYF.

The genes are TRBV7-3 and TRBJ2-1, with D possibly matching TRBD1 (5 bases). The CDR3 has 14 amino acids. Per germline, CDR1 SGHTA and CDR2 FQGTGA. Trimming removed 2 bases from V and 8 bases from J, with 13 bases in between. CDR3 loop: CASSLFGAPDEQFF. The CDR3 DNA reads TGTGCCAGCAGCTTATTTGGGGCCCCGGATGAGCAGTTCTTC.

The rearrangement uses TRBV27 and TRBJ2-3; 11 bases agree with TRBD2. Germline V gene sequence: CDR1 MNHEY, CDR2 SMNVEV (reference sequence). The CDR3 has 18 residues. The trim removed 3 bases at V and 1 base at J, leaving 9 bases unmatched. The CDR3 spells CASSFRSGRALGTDTQYF. For the CDR3, the DNA is TGTGCCAGCAGTTTCCGTAGCGGGAGGGCCCTCGGCACAGATACGCAGTATTTT.

The gene calls are TRBV23-1 and TRBJ1-2, with 9 bases matching TRBD1. TRBV23-1 is an ORF, with its function uncertain. The CDR3 is 21 amino acids. The junction had 20 bases not matched to a gene; V was cut back by 3 bases and J by 0 bases. DNA for the CDR3: TGCGCCAGCAGTCACAACGTTAATTACCTCCGGGACAGGGCAGCTAACTATGGCTACACCTTC. Its protein is CASSHNVNYLRDRAANYGYTF.

The chain couples TRBV18 to TRBJ1-2; 9 positions agree with TRBD1. After removal of 3 bases from V and 8 bases from J, the junction contained 4 bases not matched to a gene. This CDR3 has 13 amino acids. The V gene's germline CDR1 is KGHSH and CDR2 LQKENI. CDR3 nucleotide sequence: TGTGCCAGCTCACCCGGGGACAGGGCCGGCTACACCTTC. Encoded protein: CASSPGDRAGYTF.

The chain has TRBV28 and TRBJ2-7; 9 bases match TRBD1. The length of the CDR3 is 14 residues. With V trimmed by 5 bases and J by 3 bases, 5 bases remained unmatched. Per germline, CDR1 MDHEN and CDR2 SYDVKM. CDR3 bases: TGTGCCAGCAGTCCGATGGGACAGGGCTACGAGCAGTACTTC. It encodes CASSPMGQGYEQYF.

V usage is TRBV7-9 and J usage is TRBJ2-1; 11 bases map to TRBD2. Germline V gives CDR1 SEHNR, CDR2 FQNEAQ (reference sequence). The CDR3 has 15 residues. With 5 bases clipped from V and 6 bases from J, the junction kept 6 bases outside the gene matches. The CDR3 reads CASSKLAGVLNEQFF. In DNA, the CDR3 is TGTGCCAGCAGCAAACTAGCGGGAGTTCTCAATGAGCAGTTCTTC.

This clone was observed a single time. The V gene is TRBV10-3, the J gene TRBJ2-7; D is perhaps TRBD2 (7 bases). The CDR3 runs 14 residues. The ends were cut back, 5 bases at V and 0 bases at J, with 11 bases in the middle. Germline V gene lookup returns CDR1 ENHRY and CDR2 SYGVKD. In DNA, the CDR3 is TGTGCCATCAGTAAGGGGGGGGACTCCTACGAGCAGTACTTC. The encoded protein is CAISKGGDSYEQYF.

V and J are TRBV6-5 and TRBJ1-1; TRBD1 agrees at 7 bases. Germline V gene lookup returns CDR1 MNHEY and CDR2 SVGAGI. V dropped 0 bases and J dropped 10; count of bases not matched to a gene: 11. This CDR3 comprises 15 residues. The CDR3 region is CASSYSTFRGSRAFF. The CDR3 DNA sequence: TGTGCCAGCAGTTACTCGACTTTCAGGGGGAGCAGAGCTTTCTTT.